The source of this TCR beta chain is a study of OX40 agonist ivuxolimab in advanced cancers. As for the study in general: Dose-escalation patients were diagnosed with hepatocellular carcinoma, melanoma, renal cell cancer or head and neck cancer. Partial responses were achieved by three patients, of whom one had hepatocellular carcinoma and two had cutaneous melanoma.

TCRdb's copy holds only in-frame clones and misses some; the assay was immunoSEQ multiplex PCR. The sample carries about 90,000 clones, more than 80% recorded once. This CDR3 spans 13 amino acids. V lost 3 bases and J lost 9, with 12 bases in between. In germline, CDR1 is MNHEY, CDR2 SMNVEV (reference sequence). Exclusion of a patient followed from autoimmune disease history or systemic immunosuppression. This rearrangement joins TRBV27 to TRBJ2-1; D may correspond to TRBD1 or TRBD2 (5 bases each). The sequencing used CD4+ or CD8+ T cells sorted from blood, collected in a trial of the OX40 agonist ivuxolimab. This receptor was identified in an adult with an advanced solid tumor such as melanoma, head and neck, liver or kidney cancer. Written as DNA, the CDR3 is TGTGCCAGCAGTTTGGGGGAGTTTTCTGAGCAGTTCTTC. Translation: CASSLGEFSEQFF.